One sample yielded the 12 T cell receptor beta chains listed below, sequenced in a study of T-cell reconstitution after alpha-beta-depleted transplantation in children. As it was prepared, the TCRbeta library received unique molecular identifiers. MiXCR, applied by TCRdb to the PCR reads, yields one record per CDR3 protein. This sample has about 440,000 distinct CDR3 sequences, with around 46% found just once. Sequenced here: PBMCs, sampled before TCRalphabeta/CD19-depleted stem cell transplant. These receptors were obtained from a girl aged 2 to 9 with aplastic anemia, due to receive a stem cell transplant.

Only a few counts were recorded for this clonotype. The chain joins TRBV9 to TRBJ2-1, with 16 bases aligning to TRBD2. The CDR3 extends over 18 amino acids. Germline lookup yields CDR1 SGDLS and CDR2 YYNGEE. V lost 4 bases and J lost 6; bases outside the gene matches: 10. The CDR3 nucleotides are TGTGCCAGCAGCCTTAGTGGGACTAGCGGGAGGGCGGGCAATGAGCAGTTCTTC. This codes for CASSLSGTSGRAGNEQFF.

Only a few counts were recorded for this clonotype. The J gene is TRBJ2-4, the V gene TRBV7-9; D is possibly TRBD2 (6 bases). V shed 8 bases and J shed 8 bases, with 16 bases lying between them. The CDR3 loop spans 13 amino acids. CDR1 and CDR2 (germline): SEHNR, FQNEAQ (reference sequence). The CDR3 is CASGLAGRYIQYF. The CDR3 DNA reads as TGTGCCAGCGGGCTGGCAGGGAGGTACATTCAGTACTTC.

This clonotype was detected many times. The chain uses TRBV5-1 and TRBJ2-1; tentatively, D is TRBD2 (6 bases). V lost 3 bases to trimming and J lost 3 bases, with 13 bases between them. CDR1 and CDR2 (germline): SGHRS, YFSETQ. This CDR3 has 15 residues. As DNA, the CDR3 is TGCGCCAGCAGCTCGTCTAGCGCCAACTACAATGAGCAGTTCTTC. This codes for CASSSSSANYNEQFF.

The chain carries TRBV5-1 and TRBJ2-7; 11 bases line up with TRBD1. CDR3 length: 16 residues. The junction had 7 bases not matched to a gene; V was cut back by 4 bases and J by 1 base. Germline V gene data show CDR1 as SGHRS and CDR2 as YFSETQ. CDR3 amino acids: CASSPGQGAWSYEQYF. The CDR3 DNA reads TGCGCCAGCAGCCCAGGACAGGGGGCATGGTCCTACGAGCAGTACTTC.

The chain has TRBV20-1 and TRBJ2-1, with 8 bases matching TRBD2. This CDR3 contains 14 residues. Germline V CDR1 and CDR2: DFQATT, SNEGSKA (reference sequence). J gave up 7 bases and V 5 bases, and 10 bases lay outside the gene matches. CDR3 amino acids: CSAPGTRMDNEQFF. The CDR3 DNA reads TGCAGTGCTCCCGGGACTAGGATGGATAATGAGCAGTTCTTC.

This clonotype occurred many times. The chain employs TRBV7-9 and TRBJ2-2, with TRBD2 identical over 8 bases. Trimming cost V 5 bases and J 1 base; bases outside gene matches: 6. Per germline, CDR1 SEHNR and CDR2 FQNEAQ (reference sequence). The CDR3 has 16 amino acids. Here the CDR3 reads CASSLREGENTGELFF. The CDR3 DNA reads TGTGCCAGCAGCCTCCGGGAGGGGGAGAACACCGGGGAGCTGTTTTTT. Complete variable domain (other parts from reference TRBV7-9 and TRBJ2-2): DTGVSQNPRHKITKRGQNVTFRCDPISEHNRLYWYRQTLGQGPEFLTYFQNEAQLEKSRLLSDRFSAERPKGSFSTLEIQRTEQGDSAMYLCASSLREGENTGELFFGEGSRLTVL.

In this sample, this clonotype turned up once. The CDR3 spells CSVGTGIEQFF. The CDR3 DNA reads TGCAGCGTTGGGACAGGGATTGAGCAGTTCTTC. V usage is TRBV29-1 and J usage is TRBJ2-1; TRBD1 agrees at 8 bases. V trimming: 4 bases; J trimming: 9 bases; junction bases outside the gene matches: 2. Germline V gene sequence: CDR1 SQVTM, CDR2 ANQGSEA. The CDR3 has 11 amino acids.

This clonotype has at least ten counts. The chain recombines TRBV7-8 with TRBJ1-6; 8 nucleotides align to TRBD1. From germline, CDR1 is SGHVS and CDR2 FQNEAQ. The CDR3 spans 14 residues. V trimming: 7 bases; J trimming: 7 bases; junction bases outside the gene matches: 6. CDR3 residues: CASIDRGTNSPLHF. CDR3 nucleotides: TGTGCCAGCATTGACAGGGGAACAAATTCACCCCTCCACTTT.

This chain links TRBV10-3 with TRBJ2-7; D uncertain. The CDR3 length is 15 residues. Germline V gives CDR1 ENHRY, CDR2 SYGVKD. V was clipped by 8 bases and J by 0 bases, with 17 bases between them. CDR3 sequence: CAISSRAPDSYEQYF. As DNA, the CDR3 is TGTGCCATCTCCTCTCGGGCACCAGACTCCTACGAGCAGTACTTC.

This clonotype was seen at least ten times. J is TRBJ2-5 and V is TRBV10-3; TRBD1 matches 7 bases. Germline CDR1 reads ENHRY; CDR2 reads SYGVKD. This CDR3 has 15 residues. V lost 3 bases to trimming and J lost 0 bases; unmatched junction nucleotides: 4. The CDR3 DNA is TGTGCCATCAGTGATCCAGGGACAGACCAAGAGACCCAGTACTTC. It yields the protein CAISDPGTDQETQYF.

Comments on this clonotype: This may stem from a read error, because a much larger clone lies one nucleotide away. The J gene is TRBJ2-5, the V gene TRBV3-1, with 10 bases matching TRBD2. This CDR3 is built from 18 residues. Germline CDR1 LGHDT, CDR2 YNNKEL (reference sequence). The DNA of the CDR3 is TGTGCCAGCAGCAAAGATCTCAGAGGACTAGCGGTTCAAGAGACCCAGTACTTC. As protein: CASSKDLRGLAVQETQYF.

This clonotype has only one observation. This chain connects TRBV15 to TRBJ2-1; D gene unclear. V lost 3 bases and J lost 5, with 8 bases in between. The germline gives CDR1 LNHNV, CDR2 YYDKDF (reference sequence). The CDR3 has 13 residues. The DNA of the CDR3 is TGTGCCACCAGCAGGAGTCTCAACAATGAGCAGTTCTTC. Protein: CATSRSLNNEQFF.